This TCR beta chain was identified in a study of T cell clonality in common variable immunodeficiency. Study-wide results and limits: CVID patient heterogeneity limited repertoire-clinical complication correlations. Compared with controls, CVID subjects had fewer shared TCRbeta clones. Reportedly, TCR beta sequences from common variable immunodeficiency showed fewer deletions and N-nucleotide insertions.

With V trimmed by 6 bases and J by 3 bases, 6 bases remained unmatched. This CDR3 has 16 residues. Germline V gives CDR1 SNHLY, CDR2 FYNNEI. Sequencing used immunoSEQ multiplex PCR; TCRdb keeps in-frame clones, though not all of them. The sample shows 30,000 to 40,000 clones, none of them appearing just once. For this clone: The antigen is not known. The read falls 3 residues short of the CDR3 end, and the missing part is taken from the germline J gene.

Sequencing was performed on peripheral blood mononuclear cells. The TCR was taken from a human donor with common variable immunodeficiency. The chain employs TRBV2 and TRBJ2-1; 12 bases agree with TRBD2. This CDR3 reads CASRASGRAIYNEQFF. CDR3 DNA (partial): TGTGCCAGCAGGGCTAGCGGGAGGGCCATCTACAATGAG.